The 28 T cell receptor beta chains below all came from one sample that was sequenced in a study of cytomegalovirus exposure and HLA in healthy donors. The PCR made use of 60 Vbeta and 13 Jbeta primers. Method: immunoSEQ multiplex PCR; TCRdb's copy keeps in-frame clones and lacks some. The data contain fewer than 250,000 clones, roughly four fifths of them seen just once; the ten biggest clones take up around 2%. The sample consisted of PBMCs. Receptor source: a young man in good health and CMV-seronegative.

The CDR3 DNA is TGTGCCAGCAGCTTAGCCCGAGCTAATGAAAAACTGTTTTTT. Amino acid sequence: CASSLARANEKLFF. The chain recombines TRBV7-6 with TRBJ1-4; D uncertain. This CDR3 comprises 14 residues. Germline CDR1 is SGHVS and CDR2 is FNYEAQ. Trimming took 0 bases from V and 3 from J, leaving 5 bases between them.

The genes are TRBV7-9 and TRBJ2-7; 7 bases line up with TRBD2. Losses at the gene ends were 5 bases for V and 3 bases for J; bases not matched to a gene: 16. This CDR3 has 17 amino acids. The germline V gene encodes CDR1 SEHNR and CDR2 FQNEAQ (reference sequence). The CDR3 bases are TGTGCCAGCAGCGGATCGGGGAGTGGGAGGGATTTCTACGAGCAGTACTTC. It translates to CASSGSGSGRDFYEQYF.

V gene TRBV4-2 combines with J gene TRBJ2-1; a possible D gene is TRBD2 (6 bases). Germline V gene sequence: CDR1 LGHNA, CDR2 YNFKEQ. CDR3 length equals 17 residues. Trimming removed 4 bases at V and 4 bases at J, with 20 bases between. CDR3 nucleotide sequence: TGTGCCAGCAGCCCCTTCTTAGCGGAGGGGCTTTACAATGAGCAGTTCTTC. Translated, it gives CASSPFLAEGLYNEQFF.

The V gene is TRBV6-5, the J gene TRBJ2-7; 10 positions agree with TRBD1. Germline-derived CDR1 and CDR2 are MNHEY and SVGAGI. The trim removed 2 bases at V and 3 bases at J, leaving 7 bases unmatched. The CDR3 is 16 residues long. This CDR3 reads CASSYTRTGGDYEQYF. The CDR3 nucleotides are TGTGCCAGCAGTTACACCAGGACAGGGGGGGACTACGAGCAGTACTTC.

The chain couples TRBV5-1 to TRBJ2-3; D is ambiguous. CDR3 length: 16 residues. Trimming pared 0 bases from V and 5 bases from J, leaving 16 bases between. Germline-derived CDR1 and CDR2 are SGHRS and YFSETQ. CDR3 amino acids: CASSLGTTLEVDTQYF. The DNA of the CDR3 is TGCGCCAGCAGCTTGGGCACCACCCTAGAGGTAGATACGCAGTATTTT.

This rearrangement joins TRBV27 to TRBJ2-7, with D possibly TRBD1 on 6 matching bases. Germline CDR1 and CDR2: MNHEY and SMNVEV (reference sequence). Trimming cost V 1 base and J 2 bases, with 9 bases left between them. This CDR3 has 14 amino acids. The CDR3 bases are TGTGCCAGCAGTTTATTTCAGGGGCCCTACGAGCAGTACTTC. Translation: CASSLFQGPYEQYF.

This sequence joins TRBV28 and TRBJ1-5, with D perhaps matching TRBD1 (5 bases). Germline V gene data show CDR1 as MDHEN and CDR2 as SYDVKM. The V and J ends lost 6 bases and 3 bases respectively, with 24 bases between them. This CDR3 contains 18 residues. CDR3 in amino acids: CASRPRGGTREPNQPQHF. The CDR3 DNA sequence: TGTGCCAGCAGACCCCGAGGCGGGACCAGGGAGCCCAATCAGCCCCAGCATTTT.

The chain has TRBV11-2 and TRBJ1-1; D uncertain. Germline V CDR1 and CDR2: SGHAT, FQNNGV. The V and J ends lost 0 bases and 4 bases respectively, with 9 bases between them. CDR3 size: 14 residues. CDR3 sequence (DNA): TGTGCCAGCAGCTTAGAGCGCGGTTTCACTGAAGCTTTCTTT. Translating it yields CASSLERGFTEAFF.

The chain links TRBV5-1 to TRBJ1-2, with 10 nucleotides matching TRBD1. This CDR3 is 15 amino acids long. Per germline, CDR1 SGHRS and CDR2 YFSETQ. V lost 2 bases and J lost 7; bases outside the gene matches: 8. The CDR3 nucleotides read TGCGCCAGCAGCTTACAGACAGGGGGCGCGGGTGGCTACACCTTC. This codes for CASSLQTGGAGGYTF.

A note on this clone: The same CDR3 can be traced to other DNA sequences in this sample. The chain is built from TRBV4-3 and TRBJ2-6; no definite D call. Trimming cost V 0 bases and J 0 bases, with 6 bases left between them. The V gene's germline CDR1 is LGHNA and CDR2 YSLEER. The CDR3 sequence is 16 residues long. CDR3 DNA: TGCGCCAGCAGCCAAGACCATTCCTCTGGGGCCAACGTCCTGACTTTC. Its translation is CASSQDHSSGANVLTF.

The chain joins TRBV21-1 to TRBJ1-1; TRBD1 reflects the table's D call only, with no check against the DNA. TRBV21-1 is termed a pseudogene. The CDR3 length is 20 residues. Here the CDR3 DNA reads TGTGCCAGCAGCAAAGCTCTCGGCCCTCGACGAACAGGGGCGAACACTGAAGCTTTCTTT. This encodes CASSKALGPRRTGANTEAFF.

The chain combines TRBV7-9 with TRBJ2-3; TRBD2 matches at 10 bases. This CDR3 comprises 15 residues. Germline trimming cut 2 bases from V and 5 bases from J; bases unmatched to any gene: 4. Germline V CDR1 and CDR2: SEHNR, FQNEAQ (reference sequence). The CDR3 nucleotides are TGTGCCAGCAGCTTATCTAGCGGGAGTGGAGATACGCAGTATTTT. Protein: CASSLSSGSGDTQYF.

The DNA of the CDR3 is TGTGCCAGCAGTGGAGGGGTTGCGAACACCGGGGAGCTGTTTTTT. Translation gives CASSGGVANTGELFF. V is TRBV6-5 and J is TRBJ2-2, with D perhaps matching TRBD2 (6 bases). Germline assignment: CDR1 MNHEY and CDR2 SVGAGI. V was clipped by 5 bases and J by 0 bases, with 10 bases between them. This CDR3 is 15 amino acids long.

This clone was detected a few times. The chain employs TRBV9 and TRBJ2-2; 9 bases agree with TRBD1. With V trimmed by 2 bases and J by 6 bases, 5 bases remained unmatched. CDR3 length: 15 residues. Germline CDR1 reads SGDLS; CDR2 reads YYNGEE. For the CDR3, the DNA is TGTGCCAGCAGCGTCGGACAGGGGACCGCCGGGGAGCTGTTTTTT. Its translation is CASSVGQGTAGELFF.

This chain links TRBV4-3 with TRBJ1-3, with TRBD1 matching over 10 bases. The CDR3 contains 17 residues. J was trimmed by 2 bases and V by 3 bases; bases with no gene match: 7. Germline values: CDR1 LGHNA, CDR2 YSLEER. CDR3 coding DNA: TGCGCCAGCAGCCAGGCGACAGGGGGCAAGACTGGAAACACCATATATTTT. It specifies CASSQATGGKTGNTIYF.

This clone occurred a few times. Other DNA sequences in this specimen translate into the identical CDR3. This chain connects TRBV20-1 to TRBJ2-3; D gene ambiguous. This CDR3 is 11 amino acids long. Germline V lookup: CDR1 DFQATT, CDR2 SNEGSKA (reference sequence). With 6 bases removed from V and 4 bases from J, the gap between germline ends came to 8 bases. The CDR3 sequence is CSARLADTQYF. The DNA of the CDR3 is TGCAGTGCCCGGTTAGCAGATACGCAGTATTTT.

V and J are TRBV13 and TRBJ2-2; D unresolved. Germline V CDR1 and CDR2: PRHDT, FYEKMQ (reference sequence). CDR3 size: 15 residues. V was trimmed by 1 base and J by 1 base, leaving 7 bases between them. The CDR3 nucleotides read TGTGCCAGCAGCTTAGTTTCAGGGAACACCGGGGAGCTGTTTTTT. Its translation is CASSLVSGNTGELFF.

The chain uses TRBV11-2 and TRBJ1-2, with TRBD1 matching 8 bases. The ends lost 0 bases at V and 4 bases at J; junction bases unmatched: 4. Germline V gene sequence: CDR1 SGHAT, CDR2 FQNNGV. The CDR3 contains 15 residues. In nucleotides, the CDR3 is TGTGCCAGCAGCTTAGACAGGGGGCCAAGCTATGGCTACACCTTC. This encodes CASSLDRGPSYGYTF.

The chain couples TRBV9 to TRBJ2-1; D perhaps matches TRBD2 (5 bases). There are 15 residues in the CDR3. The V end lost 2 bases, the J end lost 9 bases, and 18 bases lay between the germline ends. The germline V gene encodes CDR1 SGDLS and CDR2 YYNGEE. The CDR3 sequence is CASSVGQRLSVEQFF. DNA for the CDR3: TGTGCCAGCAGCGTTGGTCAGCGGCTTTCGGTTGAGCAGTTCTTC.

This clone was counted only a few times. The chain is built from TRBV4-3 and TRBJ1-6; possibly TRBD1 for D (5 bases). V was shortened by 0 bases and J by 9 bases, with 12 bases between the two germline ends. From germline, CDR1 is LGHNA and CDR2 YSLEER. This CDR3 has 15 amino acids. CDR3 nucleotides: TGCGCCAGCAGCCAAGATTGGGCGGGGACTTCACCCCTCCACTTT. It codes for CASSQDWAGTSPLHF.

The chain's CDR3 is CASSYSTGLTYEQYF. The CDR3, as DNA: TGTGCCAGCAGTTACTCGACTGGACTGACTTACGAGCAGTACTTC. This chain links TRBV6-5 with TRBJ2-5; TRBD2 might be the D (5 bases). With the DNA end fitting TRBJ2-7 better, the J assignment may be wrong. The germline V gene has CDR1 MNHEY and CDR2 SVGAGI. The CDR3 spans 15 residues.

This sequence joins TRBV7-8 and TRBJ1-2; D is possibly TRBD1 (6 bases). The V gene's germline CDR1 is SGHVS and CDR2 FQNEAQ. The CDR3 consists of 13 residues. Trimming left V 3 bases short and J 8 bases short, with 13 bases between. The CDR3 protein is CASSLTGTYGYTF. The CDR3 nucleotides read TGTGCCAGCAGCTTGACCGGGACATACGGCTACACCTTC. Looking up the rest from reference TRBV7-8 and TRBJ1-2 gives the full variable domain: GAGVSQSPRYKVAKRGQDVALRCDPISGHVSLFWYQQALGQGPEFLTYFQNEAQLDKSGLPSDRFFAERPEGSVSTLKIQRTQQEDSAVYLCASSLTGTYGYTFGSGTRLTVV.

The V and J genes are TRBV12-5 and TRBJ2-2; 10 nucleotides line up with TRBD1. CDR3 size: 20 residues. Germline-derived CDR1 and CDR2 are LGHNT and FRNRAP. Germline trimming cut 1 base from V and 0 bases from J; bases unmatched to any gene: 11. CDR3 amino acids: CASGLAPGTGAMANTGELFF. The CDR3 bases are TGTGCTAGTGGTTTGGCCCCCGGGACAGGGGCTATGGCGAACACCGGGGAGCTGTTTTTT.

The rearrangement links TRBV27 to TRBJ1-2; possible D gene TRBD1, 5 bases. The germline gives CDR1 MNHEY, CDR2 SMNVEV (reference sequence). Between the trimmed V and J ends, which lost 2 bases and 4 bases, there was a span of 11 bases. This CDR3 spans 14 amino acids. The CDR3 here is CASSLKPGLYGYTF. The CDR3 coding sequence is TGTGCCAGCAGTTTAAAGCCAGGGCTCTATGGCTACACCTTC.

This chain uses TRBV10-2 with TRBJ1-3; D gene ambiguous. Per germline, CDR1 WSHSY and CDR2 SAAADI. The CDR3 sequence is 14 residues long. V was clipped by 3 bases and J by 0 bases, with 6 bases between them. This CDR3 is CASSDGFSGNTIYF. The CDR3 DNA reads TGCGCCAGCAGTGACGGGTTCTCTGGAAACACCATATATTTT.

The genes are TRBV12-5 and TRBJ2-7; D gene unclear. The CDR3 consists of 14 residues. The germline V gene encodes CDR1 LGHNT and CDR2 FRNRAP. Trimming took 7 bases from V and 1 from J, leaving 14 bases between them. CDR3 loop: CASATPPGSYEQYF. The CDR3 bases are TGTGCTAGTGCCACTCCCCCAGGATCCTACGAGCAGTACTTC. Complete variable domain (other parts from reference TRBV12-5 and TRBJ2-7): DARVTQTPRHKVTEMGQEVTMRCQPILGHNTVFWYRQTMMQGLELLAYFRNRAPLDDSGMPKDRFSAEMPDATLATLKIQPSEPRDSAVYFCASATPPGSYEQYFGPGTRLTVT.

This chain connects TRBV4-3 to TRBJ2-7, with 10 bases matching TRBD1. J was trimmed by 2 bases and V by 4 bases; bases with no gene match: 2. This CDR3 is built from 14 residues. In germline, CDR1 is LGHNA, CDR2 YSLEER. CDR3 sequence: CASSPGTGAYEQYF. The CDR3 DNA follows: TGCGCCAGCAGCCCCGGGACAGGGGCCTACGAGCAGTACTTC.

This chain uses TRBV2 with TRBJ2-1, with D maybe TRBD1 (6 bases). V was clipped by 8 bases and J by 3 bases, with 11 bases between them. The CDR3 runs 13 residues. Per the germline V gene, CDR1 is SNHLY and CDR2 is FYNNEI. CDR3 amino acids: CASGRGIYNEQFF. The CDR3 region has the DNA TGTGCCAGCGGCAGGGGTATCTACAATGAGCAGTTCTTC.